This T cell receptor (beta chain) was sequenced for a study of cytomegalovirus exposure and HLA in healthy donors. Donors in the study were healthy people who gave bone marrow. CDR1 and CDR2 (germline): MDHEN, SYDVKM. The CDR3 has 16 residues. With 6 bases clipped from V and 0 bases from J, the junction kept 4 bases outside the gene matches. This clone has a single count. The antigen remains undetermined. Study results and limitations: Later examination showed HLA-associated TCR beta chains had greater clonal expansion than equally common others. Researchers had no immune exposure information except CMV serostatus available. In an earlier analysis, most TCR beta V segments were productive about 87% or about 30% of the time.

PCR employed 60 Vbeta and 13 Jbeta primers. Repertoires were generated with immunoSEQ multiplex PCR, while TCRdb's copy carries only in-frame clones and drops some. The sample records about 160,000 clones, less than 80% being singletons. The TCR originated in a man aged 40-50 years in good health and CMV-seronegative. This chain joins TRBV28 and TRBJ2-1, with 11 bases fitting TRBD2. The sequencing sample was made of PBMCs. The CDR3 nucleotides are TGTGCCAGCAGCGGGACTAGCGGTAGCTCCTACAATGAGCAGTTCTTC. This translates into CASSGTSGSSYNEQFF.